A selection of T cell receptor beta chains follows, all from one sample in a study of cytomegalovirus exposure and HLA in healthy donors. The table came from immunoSEQ multiplex PCR; TCRdb's copy has only in-frame clones and leaves some out. The sample records around 130,000 clones, over 65% being singletons. Sample: PBMCs. The source of these receptors is a man between 50 and 59 years old in good health and CMV-seronegative. Each CDR3 is given with its conserved first and last residue. A D gene is named only where the DNA matches it firmly. The size entry is marked missing in some rows and otherwise reads once, few, many or a size class.

TGCGCCAGCAGCCAAGACCTCAACGGAGATGAGCAGTTCTTC,CASSQDLNGDEQFF,14,.,TRBJ2-1,TRBV4-3,.
TGTGCCAGTAAAGACAGGACCCGCTCCTACGAGCAGTACTTC,CASKDRTRSYEQYF,14,.,TRBJ2-7,TRBV2,.
TGCAGCGGATTTTTCGGGTCGAATGCTGAAGCTTTCTTT,CSGFFGSNAEAFF,13,.,TRBJ1-1,TRBV29-1,.
TGTGCCAGCAGCTTAGGGTGGGGGCGCAGGAACACCGGGGAGCTGTTTTTT,CASSLGWGRRNTGELFF,17,.,TRBJ2-2,TRBV13,.
TGCGCCAGCAGTGAGTCCGGAACGGGAGATTCCTACAATGAGCAGTTCTTC,CASSESGTGDSYNEQFF,17,once,TRBJ2-1,TRBV10-1,.
TGTGCCAGCAGTCTGTACCGGGTCATCTACAATGAGCAGTTCTTC,CASSLYRVIYNEQFF,15,.,TRBJ2-1,TRBV28,.
TGTGCCAGCAGCTCTCCCCTGACTAGCGGGAGGTACGAGCAGTACTTC,CASSSPLTSGRYEQYF,16,once,TRBJ2-7,TRBV6-6,TRBD2
TGTGCCAGCAGCCTTGGACTAGCCTACAATGAGCAGTTCTTC,CASSLGLAYNEQFF,14,.,TRBJ2-1,TRBV9,TRBD2
TGTGCCAGCAGTTTTGGGCGGGGAACTAATGAAAAACTGTTTTTT,CASSFGRGTNEKLFF,15,.,TRBJ1-4,TRBV28,.
TGTGCCAGCACTAGCGGGAGCTCCTACGAGCAGTACTTC,CASTSGSSYEQYF,13,once,TRBJ2-7,TRBV28,TRBD2
TGTGCCAGCAGCCGTACTAGGAAAGAGACCCAGTACTTC,CASSRTRKETQYF,13,few,TRBJ2-5,TRBV28,.
TGTGCCAGCAGTGGCGGAAATAGCAATCAGCCCCAGCATTTT,CASSGGNSNQPQHF,14,.,TRBJ1-5,TRBV6-1,.
TGTGCCAGCAGCCTCACAGATACGCAGTATTTT,CASSLTDTQYF,11,.,TRBJ2-3,TRBV25-1,.
TGTGCCAGCAGTTTATCCGGGGAGGGGGGAAACACCATATATTTT,CASSLSGEGGNTIYF,15,once,TRBJ1-3,TRBV28,.
TGCAGCGTGCCGTCTTCCAGGACAGATACGCAGTATTTT,CSVPSSRTDTQYF,13,.,TRBJ2-3,TRBV29-1,.
TGCGCCAGCAGCCAAGTAGGCACAGATACGCAGTATTTT,CASSQVGTDTQYF,13,.,TRBJ2-3,TRBV4-3,.
TGCGCCAGCAGCTTGCAGGGATCCTACGAGCAGTACTTC,CASSLQGSYEQYF,13,.,TRBJ2-7,TRBV5-1,.
TGTGCCAGCAGGGACTTGCACGAGCAGTACTTC,CASRDLHEQYF,11,once,TRBJ2-7,TRBV6-6,.
TGTGCCAGCAGCCAAGGGCTAGCGGGAGAATACGAGCAGTACTTC,CASSQGLAGEYEQYF,15,once,TRBJ2-7,TRBV4-2,TRBD2
TGTGCCATCAGTGACTACCTCAAGATGGAGGCCGGACTTAACACTGAAGCTTTCTTT,CAISDYLKMEAGLNTEAFF,19,.,TRBJ1-1,TRBV10-3,.
TGTGCCAGCAGCTTGGTTCGGGAGAACACTGAAGCTTTCTTT,CASSLVRENTEAFF,14,.,TRBJ1-1,TRBV5-4,.
TGTGCCAGCAGTTTAGGGACAGCCGTTTTCGAGCAGTACTTC,CASSLGTAVFEQYF,14,.,TRBJ2-7,TRBV6-5,TRBD1
TGTGCCAGCAGCATTAACAGGGGGTTCGAGCAGTACTTC,CASSINRGFEQYF,13,.,TRBJ2-7,TRBV27,TRBD1
TGTGCCAGCAGCGTAGGGGGCCAGGGCGGGGAGCTGTTTTTT,CASSVGGQGGELFF,14,once,TRBJ2-2,TRBV9,.
TGTGCCTGGAGTGTCAACGGAGATACGCAGTATTTT,CAWSVNGDTQYF,12,.,TRBJ2-3,TRBV30,.
TGTGCCTGCGCAAAACTAGCGGGGGACGATACGCAGTATTTT,CACAKLAGDDTQYF,14,.,TRBJ2-3,TRBV30,TRBD2
TGTGCCAGCCAGGGCTACAATGAGCAGTTCTTC,CASQGYNEQFF,11,.,TRBJ2-1,TRBV19,.
TGTGCCAGCTCCCTTTTGACTAGCGGGAGCGCCGAGCAGTACTTC,CASSLLTSGSAEQYF,15,.,TRBJ2-7,TRBV2,TRBD2
TGTGCCAGCAGCTTACAGTCTTCCAGCGATGAGCAGTTCTTC,CASSLQSSSDEQFF,14,.,TRBJ2-1,TRBV7-3,.
TGTGCCAGCAGCCCAGGGGGGCGTGAGCAGTTCTTC,CASSPGGREQFF,12,.,TRBJ2-1,TRBV7-6,.
TGTGCCACCGGGGGGGGGACGCAGGCCTACGAGCAGTACTTC,CATGGGTQAYEQYF,14,.,TRBJ2-7,TRBV10-3,TRBD2
TGTGCCAGCTCACTCAGGGATAGAGGCACTGAAGCTTTCTTT,CASSLRDRGTEAFF,14,few,TRBJ1-1,TRBV18,.
TGCGCCAGCAGCGTTCAGGGTGACACCGGGGAGCTGTTTTTT,CASSVQGDTGELFF,14,.,TRBJ2-2,TRBV5-1,.
TGTGCCAGCAGTGACGGACAGGGACGACAGCCCCAGCATTTT,CASSDGQGRQPQHF,14,.,TRBJ1-5,TRBV6-5,TRBD1
TGTGCCAGCAGCCCTCAGGGGGCCGGTACTGAAGCTTTCTTT,CASSPQGAGTEAFF,14,.,TRBJ1-1,TRBV11-2,TRBD1
TGTGCCATCAGCGGGACTAGCGGAAATGAGCAGTTCTTC,CAISGTSGNEQFF,13,few,TRBJ2-1,TRBV10-3,TRBD2
TGTGCCAGCAGCCTCACGGAGCACCGGGTGCAGACCCAGTACTTC,CASSLTEHRVQTQYF,15,.,TRBJ2-5,TRBV11-1,.
TGTGCCAGCCAGGTAGATAACAATCAGCCCCAGCATTTT,CASQVDNNQPQHF,13,few,TRBJ1-5,TRBV2,.
TGTGCCAGCAGTCTTTACACAGATACGCAGTATTTT,CASSLYTDTQYF,12,.,TRBJ2-3,TRBV2,.
TGTGTCAGCAGTACTCAGGGGCAAGAGACCCAGTACTTC,CVSSTQGQETQYF,13,.,TRBJ2-5,TRBV2,.
TGCGCCAGCAGCGCCAGGGGAACTGAAGCTTTCTTT,CASSARGTEAFF,12,.,TRBJ1-1,TRBV4-1,.
TGTGCCAGCAGCTTCAGGGGACTAGCGGGAAACAATGAGCAGTTCTTC,CASSFRGLAGNNEQFF,16,.,TRBJ2-1,TRBV5-6,TRBD2
TGTGCCAGCAGCTTAGGAGGATTCTCGGGAATGAATGAGCAGTTCTTC,CASSLGGFSGMNEQFF,16,.,TRBJ2-1,TRBV7-8,.
TGTGCCATCAGTGAGCAAGCTGGACAGGAAAAACTGTTTTTT,CAISEQAGQEKLFF,14,.,TRBJ1-4,TRBV10-3,.
TGCGCCAGCAGCTTGGCGGAAGGGAGCGGCTACACCTTC,CASSLAEGSGYTF,13,.,TRBJ1-2,TRBV5-1,.
TGTGCCAGCAGCCGGGGACAGCCAGAGACCCAGTACTTC,CASSRGQPETQYF,13,.,TRBJ2-5,TRBV7-9,TRBD1
TGCGCCAGCAGCTTGTGGGAGGGTAGCGGGGCCCCAAGCTCCTACGAGCAGTACTTC,CASSLWEGSGAPSSYEQYF,19,.,TRBJ2-7,TRBV5-1,TRBD2
TGTGCCAGCAGTTTATCTGGACAGGGGTATGGCTACACCTTC,CASSLSGQGYGYTF,14,.,TRBJ1-2,TRBV27,TRBD1
TGTGCCTGGAGTGTTGGAGGTTATAACACTGAAGCTTTCTTT,CAWSVGGYNTEAFF,14,once,TRBJ1-1,TRBV30,.
TGTGCCAGCTCACCACCGGGGAGACATGAATCGGAAGAAGCTTTCTTT,CASSPPGRHESEEAFF,16,.,TRBJ1-1,TRBV18,.
TGTGCCAGCAGCCCGACAGGACTAGCGGTCTACGAGCAGTACTTC,CASSPTGLAVYEQYF,15,few,TRBJ2-7,TRBV28,TRBD2
TGTGCCAGCAGCTTCGGACAGGGGGTTGGTGTCACTGAAGCTTTCTTT,CASSFGQGVGVTEAFF,16,once,TRBJ1-1,TRBV7-9,TRBD1
TGTGCCAGCAGTCCCCTCCGGGACTACCTCTACGAGCAGTACTTC,CASSPLRDYLYEQYF,15,.,TRBJ2-7,TRBV28,TRBD2
TGTGCCTGGAGTGCGTCGCAGGGGGGCTACACCTTT,CAWSASQGGYTF,12,.,TRBJ1-2,TRBV30,TRBD1
TGTGCCAGCAGTTTAAGGGGCGCGGGGGATTCACCCCTCCACTTT,CASSLRGAGDSPLHF,15,.,TRBJ1-6,TRBV27,.